The present TCR beta chain was sequenced within a study of cytomegalovirus exposure and HLA in healthy donors. Whole-study results and caveats: Published work reported that the classifier diagnosed cytomegalovirus status with high specificity and sensitivity. Specific recognition of CMV antigens was confirmed in vitro for a few chains (all CMV-associated).

The CDR3 has 13 amino acids. Germline V gene data show CDR1 as ENHRY and CDR2 as SYGVKD. Trimming took off 2 bases at V and 2 bases at J, with 6 bases between the two ends. In the case of this clone: Its antigen is not known.

This PCR relied on a set of 60 Vbeta primers and 13 Jbeta primers. Under the authors' procedure: A follow-up analysis tallied about 88 million unique TCR beta chains, roughly 11 million shared. Generated by immunoSEQ multiplex PCR, the TCRdb table keeps only in-frame clones and is missing some. V, J and clone size reflect that table, while D and trimming were determined from the DNA. The profile shows some 110,000 clones, 80% of them singletons. The TCR was taken from a man between 25 and 39 years old in good health and CMV-seronegative. The source material was PBMCs. This chain links TRBV10-3 with TRBJ1-2, with unresolved D. Here the CDR3 DNA reads TGTGCCATCAGTGAGGGAGGGAACTATGGCTACACCTTC. It is translated as CAISEGGNYGYTF.